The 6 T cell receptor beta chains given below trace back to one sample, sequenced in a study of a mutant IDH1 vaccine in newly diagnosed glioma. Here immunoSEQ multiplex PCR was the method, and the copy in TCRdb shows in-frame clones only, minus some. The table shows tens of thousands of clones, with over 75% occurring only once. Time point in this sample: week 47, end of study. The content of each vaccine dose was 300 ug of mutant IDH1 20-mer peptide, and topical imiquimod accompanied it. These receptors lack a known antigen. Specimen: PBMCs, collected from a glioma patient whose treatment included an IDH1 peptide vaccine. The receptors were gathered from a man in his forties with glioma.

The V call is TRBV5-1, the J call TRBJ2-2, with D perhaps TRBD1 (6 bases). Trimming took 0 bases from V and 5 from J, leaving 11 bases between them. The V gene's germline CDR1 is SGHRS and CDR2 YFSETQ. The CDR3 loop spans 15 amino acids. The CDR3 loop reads CASSLARQGTGELFF. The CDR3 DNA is TGCGCCAGCAGCTTGGCGAGGCAGGGGACCGGGGAGCTGTTTTTT.

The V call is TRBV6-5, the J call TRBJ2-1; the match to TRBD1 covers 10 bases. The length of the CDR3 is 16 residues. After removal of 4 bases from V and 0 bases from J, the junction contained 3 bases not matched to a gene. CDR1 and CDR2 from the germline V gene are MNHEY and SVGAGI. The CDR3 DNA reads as TGTGCCAGCAGTTCGAGACAGGGGGCCTCCTACAATGAGCAGTTCTTC. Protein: CASSSRQGASYNEQFF.

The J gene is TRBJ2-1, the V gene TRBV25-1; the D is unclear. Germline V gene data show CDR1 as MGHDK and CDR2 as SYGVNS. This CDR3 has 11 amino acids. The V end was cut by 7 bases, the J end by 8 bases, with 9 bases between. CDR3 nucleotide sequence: TGTGCCAGCACTAGTTGGGATGAGCAGTTCTTC. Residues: CASTSWDEQFF.

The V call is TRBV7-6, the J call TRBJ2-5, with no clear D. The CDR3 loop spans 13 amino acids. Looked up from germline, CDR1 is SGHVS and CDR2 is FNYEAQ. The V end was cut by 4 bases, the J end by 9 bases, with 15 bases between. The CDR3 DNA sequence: TGTGCCAGCAGCTCGCGGACGTCCGGACCCCAGTACTTC. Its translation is CASSSRTSGPQYF.

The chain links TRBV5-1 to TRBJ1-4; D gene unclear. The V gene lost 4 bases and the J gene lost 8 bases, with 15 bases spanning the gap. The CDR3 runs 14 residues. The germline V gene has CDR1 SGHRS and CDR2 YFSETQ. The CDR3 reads CASSAEAAVEKLFF. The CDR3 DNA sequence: TGCGCCAGCAGCGCTGAGGCGGCGGTAGAAAAACTGTTTTTT.

This chain's CDR3 is CASSRIRGGELFF. The CDR3 nucleotides read TGTGCCAGCAGCCGGATCAGGGGCGGGGAGCTGTTTTTT. The rearrangement uses TRBV7-9 and TRBJ2-2, with D maybe TRBD1 (6 bases). There are 13 residues in the CDR3. V was clipped by 5 bases and J by 7 bases, with 11 bases between them. The germline gives CDR1 SEHNR, CDR2 FQNEAQ (reference sequence). The complete variable domain, with remaining parts taken from reference TRBV7-9 and TRBJ2-2, reads DTGVSQNPRHKITKRGQNVTFRCDPISEHNRLYWYRQTLGQGPEFLTYFQNEAQLEKSRLLSDRFSAERPKGSFSTLEIQRTEQGDSAMYLCASSRIRGGELFFGEGSRLTVL.